The rows below give T cell receptor beta chains drawn from one sample of a study of blood T cell repertoires in COVID-19. The repertoire was sequenced with immunoSEQ multiplex PCR; TCRdb's copy has only in-frame clones and lacks some. This sample has more than 10,000 clones, with around 90% found just once. Sequencing was carried out using peripheral blood. The receptors derive from a human donor in a cohort sampled during active COVID-19. Both conserved end residues are trimmed from each CDR3.

j_call v_call cdr3_aa
TRBJ1-2 TRBV7-3 ASSFQGGANYGYT
TRBJ1-2 TRBV11-2 ASSLDPVRGYGYT
TRBJ2-3 TRBV12-3/TRBV12-4 ASRLGRADTQY
TRBJ2-7 TRBV3-1/TRBV3-2 ASSQESEQY
TRBJ2-3 TRBV7-9 ASSPSRDSYRVADTQY
TRBJ2-3 TRBV5-1 ASSDSFTDTQY
TRBJ1-6 TRBV6-5 ASTASVVHSPLH
TRBJ1-5 TRBV4-3 ASSQDQMGPRDREGGQPQH
TRBJ2-7 TRBV19 ASSAPQGDRSY
TRBJ2-2 TRBV18 ASSPRRTGNTGELF
TRBJ2-1 TRBV21-1 ASSKRMFGAGGISYNEQF
TRBJ1-2 TRBV4-1 ASSQGRVRGVNYGYT
TRBJ1-5 TRBV6-5 ASSPTGLKAQPQH
TRBJ1-5 TRBV4-3 ASSQDGRGSQPQH
TRBJ2-7 TRBV19 ASSDLKSGTSGAY
TRBJ1-1 TRBV4-1 ASSQGDRGSGEAF
TRBJ1-1 TRBV9 ASSPPGRSNTEAF
TRBJ2-5 TRBV27 ASSRDRVQETQY
TRBJ1-1 TRBV7-9 ASSYGQATEAF
TRBJ2-2 TRBV7-8 ASSLLAGVNTGELF
TRBJ2-7 TRBV6-5 ASSYSGASYEQY
TRBJ1-2 TRBV12-3/TRBV12-4 ASRGTGGYGYT
TRBJ2-5 TRBV19 ASSISWGTGQETQY
TRBJ2-3 TRBV18 ASSPKGDTQY
TRBJ1-1 TRBV3-1/TRBV3-2 ASSQEGADTEAF
TRBJ1-1 TRBV7-3 ASSLKAGGNTEAF
TRBJ1-2 TRBV5-4 ASSLVTARAYGYT
TRBJ2-1 TRBV24-1 ATSVSASGGEQF
TRBJ1-3 TRBV11-3 ASRGLGNTIY
TRBJ1-6 TRBV5-1 ASSPGRPGTLGNSPLH
TRBJ1-6 TRBV11-2 ASSIITGFGSPLH
TRBJ1-1 TRBV7-9 ASSFIRGDGTEAF
TRBJ1-6 TRBV5-4 ASSLGGDYNSPLH
TRBJ2-7 TRBV9 ASSVGGAASYEQY
TRBJ2-5 TRBV29-1 SVDGVRPIRTQETQY
TRBJ2-5 TRBV29-1 SVVGETQY
TRBJ2-2 TRBV5-1 ASSFYREGGELF
TRBJ2-2 TRBV4-1 ASSQGTGANTGELF